This T cell receptor beta chain appears in the sequencing data of a study of cytomegalovirus exposure and HLA in healthy donors. Study context: An earlier analysis identified fewer than 130 million unique TCR beta sequences in some 170 million T cells.

With V trimmed by 6 bases and J by 10 bases, 14 bases remained unmatched. Looked up from germline, CDR1 is MNHEY and CDR2 is SMNVEV (reference sequence). The CDR3 is made up of 15 amino acids. Primers included in the PCR were 60 Vbeta and 13 Jbeta primers. Generated by immunoSEQ multiplex PCR, the TCRdb table keeps only in-frame clones and is missing some. The sample records about 200,000 clones, approximately 80% being singletons. As regards this clone: Antigen specificity is unknown.

Study-wide results and caveats: Later genetic work tied a missense DCLRE1C variant to beta-chain V and J trimming. Evidence from a later analysis indicated that most CMV-associated TCR beta chains looked HLA-restricted. Previously analyzed data showed that most TCR beta V segments were productive at a frequency of about 90% or about 30%.

The TCR was taken from a man in his forties in good health and CMV-seronegative. Sequencing was carried out using PBMCs. The rearrangement joins TRBV27 to TRBJ2-5; 10 bases line up with TRBD1. The CDR3 protein is CASRLSGTGEGGQYF. The CDR3 DNA is TGTGCCAGCAGATTGTCCGGGACAGGGGAAGGTGGCCAGTACTTC.